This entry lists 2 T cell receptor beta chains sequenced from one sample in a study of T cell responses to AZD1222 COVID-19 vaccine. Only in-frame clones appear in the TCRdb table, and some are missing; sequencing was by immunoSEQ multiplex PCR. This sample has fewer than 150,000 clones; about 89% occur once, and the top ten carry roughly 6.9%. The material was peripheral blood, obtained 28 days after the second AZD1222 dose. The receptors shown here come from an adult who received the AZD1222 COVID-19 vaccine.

The CDR3 sequence: CASRDREANYGYTF. For the CDR3, the DNA is TGTGCCAGCAGGGACAGGGAGGCTAACTATGGCTACACCTTC. The rearrangement uses TRBV4-2 and TRBJ1-2, with 8 bases matching TRBD1. The V gene end was trimmed by 6 bases and the J gene end by 0 bases; junction bases not matched to a gene: 3. The CDR3 consists of 14 residues. In germline, CDR1 is LGHNA, CDR2 YNFKEQ.

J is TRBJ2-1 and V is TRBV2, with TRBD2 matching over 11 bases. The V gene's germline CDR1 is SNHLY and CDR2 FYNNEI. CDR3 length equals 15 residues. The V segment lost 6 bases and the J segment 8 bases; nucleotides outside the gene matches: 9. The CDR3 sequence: CASSAIAGGPDEQFF. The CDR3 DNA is TGTGCCAGCAGCGCGATAGCGGGAGGGCCAGATGAGCAGTTCTTC.